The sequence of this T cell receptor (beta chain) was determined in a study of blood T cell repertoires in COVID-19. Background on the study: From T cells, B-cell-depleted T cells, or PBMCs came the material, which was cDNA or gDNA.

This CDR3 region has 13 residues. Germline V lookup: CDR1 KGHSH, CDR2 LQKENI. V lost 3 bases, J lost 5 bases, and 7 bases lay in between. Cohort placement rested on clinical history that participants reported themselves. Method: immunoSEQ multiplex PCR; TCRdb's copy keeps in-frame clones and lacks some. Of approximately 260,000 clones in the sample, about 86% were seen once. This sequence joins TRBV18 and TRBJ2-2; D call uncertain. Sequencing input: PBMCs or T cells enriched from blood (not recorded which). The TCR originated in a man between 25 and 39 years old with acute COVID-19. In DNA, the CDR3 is TGTGCCAGCTCACCTGAGCTTACCGGGGAGCTGTTTTTT. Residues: CASSPELTGELFF.